This T cell receptor (beta chain) is from a study of regulatory T cells in long-lasting Graves disease. Findings and caveats of the study: Persistent disease favored TRBV28, TRBJ1-2 and TRBJ2-5. Having only a small sample size may have limited accuracy.

Time point here: persistent/refractory GD, antithyroid drugs over 5 years with positive TRAb. The TCR library was made from RNA that had been extracted from PBMCs in TRIzol. EDTA tubes received 9 to 10 milliliters of collected peripheral blood. V was trimmed by 4 bases and J by 8 bases, leaving 23 bases between them. The CDR3 covers 16 residues. Germline V gene data show CDR1 as SGHAT and CDR2 as FQNNGV. This clonotype was detected ten times or more. The antigen remains unidentified. The authors built TCR beta libraries using iRepertoire HTBI primers and Arm-PCR of CDR3 regions. TCRdb fed the multiplex PCR reads into MiXCR, producing one record per CDR3 protein. There are roughly 450,000 distinct CDR3 sequences in the sample; 20% to 25% occur only once, and 6.5% to 8% lies in the top ten.

This clonotype was sampled from a female donor with Graves disease. This specimen was peripheral blood mononuclear cells (PBMCs), taken when the disease was refractory, from a patient treated with antithyroid drugs. V is TRBV11-2 and J is TRBJ1-2; D unresolved. CDR3 in DNA: TGTGCCAGCAGCTCAATACTCCTTGGGCAGACGAGAGGCTACACCTTC. Amino acids: CASSSILLGQTRGYTF.